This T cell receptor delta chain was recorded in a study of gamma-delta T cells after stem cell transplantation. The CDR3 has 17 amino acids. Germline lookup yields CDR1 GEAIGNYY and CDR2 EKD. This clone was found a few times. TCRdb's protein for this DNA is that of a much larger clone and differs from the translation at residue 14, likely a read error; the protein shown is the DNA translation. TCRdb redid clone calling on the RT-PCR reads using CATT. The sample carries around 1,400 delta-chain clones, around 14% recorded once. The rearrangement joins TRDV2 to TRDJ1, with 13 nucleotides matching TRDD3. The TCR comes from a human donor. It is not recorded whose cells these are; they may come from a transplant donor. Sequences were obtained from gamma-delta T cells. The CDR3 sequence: CACDSLLGDTHTDELIF. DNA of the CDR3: TGTGCCTGTGACAGCCTACTGGGGGATACGCACACCGATGAACTCATCTTT.